This T cell receptor beta chain was captured by sequencing in a study of response to subunit inactivated influenza vaccine. This clonotype came up a few times. Its antigen is unidentified. J gave up 3 bases and V 3 bases, and 9 bases lay outside the gene matches. The germline V gene has CDR1 SEHNR and CDR2 FQNEAQ (reference sequence). The CDR3 has 16 amino acids. MiXCR was run by TCRdb on the RT-PCR reads, yielding one entry per CDR3 protein. The data show roughly 570,000 distinct CDR3 sequences, roughly 15% seen once. Study-wide results and caveats: Authors suggested each seasonal flu vaccination may recruit only limited numbers of new T cells.

The chain employs TRBV7-9 and TRBJ2-3; TRBD2 matches at 7 bases. Sequencing was performed on PBMCs from blood, taken 12 days after vaccination. The origin of this receptor is a man over 45 who received an inactivated influenza vaccine. CDR3 DNA: TGTGCCAGCAGCTTTTCAGCCGGGGGGAGGACAGATACGCAGTATTTT. Its translation is CASSFSAGGRTDTQYF.